Below, one T cell receptor (beta chain) is given with its context. The antigen is undetermined. TCRdb recomputed calls from the PCR reads with MiXCR, one row per CDR3 protein. The repertoire holds around 28,000 distinct CDR3 sequences, with 51% as singletons. The CDR3 loop spans 17 amino acids. Germline lookup yields CDR1 DFQATT and CDR2 SNEGSKA (reference sequence). V was pared by 1 base and J by 5 bases, with 21 bases between. As to time point: late sampling 161 to 241 days after vaccination in three convalescent patients. This sample is drawn from a study of vaccination and CD4 T cells after COVID-19. General study points: Within the convalescent patients, a median about 85% of the SARS-CoV-2-reactive clones were ones that appeared only post-vaccination. Analysis covered relatively few convalescent patients and lacked any early post-infection timepoints.

The source was CD4+ T cells from blood, collected about 7 months after SARS-CoV-2 vaccination. The rearrangement joins TRBV20-1 to TRBJ2-1, with D tentatively TRBD2 (7 bases). The sequence was collected from a human donor who had recovered from COVID-19. This chain's CDR3 is CSARAPSGGRGNNEQFF. DNA of the CDR3: TGCAGTGCTAGAGCCCCCTCTGGAGGGAGGGGGAACAATGAGCAGTTCTTC.